Following are 32 T cell receptor beta chains from one sample sequenced in a study of T cell repertoires in cytomegalovirus infection. Their recognized antigens are unknown. TCRdb reanalysed the reads using MiXCR and keeps one entry per CDR3 protein. The sample consists of roughly 500,000 distinct CDR3 sequences, 33% of them appearing once. The input for sequencing was cultured PBMCs, taken from culture after CMV antigen stimulation. These receptors all come from a human donor in good health (CMV status not recorded). Some clones in this sample may be carry-over from other donors' samples.

The chain links TRBV11-3 to TRBJ1-1; 8 bases map to TRBD1. With 1 base clipped from V and 1 base from J, the junction kept 5 bases outside the gene matches. This CDR3 comprises 16 residues. Germline CDR1 and CDR2: SGHNT and YENEEA. CDR3 in DNA: TGTGCCAGCAGCTTAGTCTCCGGGACAGGGAACACTGAAGCTTTCTTT. Its translation: CASSLVSGTGNTEAFF.

This clonotype was picked up many times. The chain has TRBV7-2 and TRBJ2-1; 9 bases fit TRBD2. The CDR3 extends over 15 amino acids. In germline, CDR1 is SGHTA, CDR2 FQGNSA. V gave up 4 bases and J gave up 4 bases; unmatched junction bases: 5. CDR3 in amino acids: CASSSSSGEYNEQFF. For the CDR3, the DNA is TGTGCCAGCAGCTCTTCTAGCGGGGAGTACAATGAGCAGTTCTTC.

Many counts were recorded for this clonotype. The chain combines TRBV7-2 with TRBJ2-7; D possibly corresponds to TRBD2 (5 bases). The germline V and J ends were trimmed by 5 bases and 1 base, with 12 bases remaining between them. CDR1 is SGHTA and CDR2 is FQGNSA in the germline V gene. This CDR3 has 14 residues. CDR3 sequence reads: CASSPGLTSYEQYV. In DNA form, the CDR3 reads TGTGCCAGCAGCCCTGGACTGACGTCCTACGAGCAGTACGTC.

V usage is TRBV6-6 and J usage is TRBJ2-2, with 7 bases fitting TRBD1. Germline loops: CDR1 MNHNY, CDR2 SVGAGI (reference sequence). This CDR3 is built from 16 residues. With 6 bases clipped from V and 0 bases from J, the junction kept 7 bases outside the gene matches. The CDR3 DNA is TGTGCCAGCAGATCTACAGGGGCCCCGAACACCGGGGAGCTGTTTTTT. Protein: CASRSTGAPNTGELFF.

The chain uses TRBV14 and TRBJ2-1, with D maybe TRBD2 (6 bases). CDR3 length equals 13 residues. Trimming removed 4 bases at V and 13 bases at J, with 17 bases between. The germline V gene encodes CDR1 SGHDN and CDR2 FVKESK. CDR3 protein: CASSPSSVTVQFF. The CDR3 DNA is TGTGCCAGCAGCCCTTCTAGCGTGACGGTTCAGTTCTTC. Looking up the rest from reference TRBV14 and TRBJ2-1 gives the full variable domain: EAGVTQFPSHSVIEKGQTVTLRCDPISGHDNLYWYRRVMGKEIKFLLHFVKESKQDESGMPNNRFLAERTGGTYSTLKVQPAELEDSGVYFCASSPSSVTVQFFGPGTRLTVL.

This clonotype has ten or more counts. The rearrangement joins TRBV7-2 to TRBJ2-7; TRBD1 agrees at 8 bases. The germline V gene has CDR1 SGHTA and CDR2 FQGNSA. Trimming at V came to 4 bases and at J to 6 bases, leaving 14 bases not matched to a gene. The CDR3 has 16 residues. In DNA, the CDR3 is TGTGCCAGCAGCTCCAGGCCCCAGGGGGCGTCTTCCGAGCAGTACTTC. It yields the protein CASSSRPQGASSEQYF.

The chain links TRBV20-1 to TRBJ2-3; TRBD1 is a possible D gene (5 bases). The CDR3 has 11 amino acids. V shed 5 bases and J shed 3 bases, with 6 bases lying between them. CDR1 DFQATT and CDR2 SNEGSKA come from the germline V gene (reference sequence). The CDR3 nucleotides are TGCAGTGCTTACAGGACAGATACGCAGTATTTT. Protein product: CSAYRTDTQYF.

The genes are TRBV6-5 and TRBJ2-7, with TRBD2 identical over 11 bases. The CDR3 length is 13 residues. V was clipped by 6 bases and J by 6 bases; unmatched bases: 4. The germline CDR1 and CDR2 sequences are MNHEY and SVGAGI. This chain's CDR3 is CASRGLAASEQYV. CDR3 sequence (DNA): TGTGCCAGCAGGGGACTAGCGGCCTCCGAGCAGTACGTC.

The table lists this clonotype with a few counts. The rearrangement links TRBV12-3 or TRBV12-4 to TRBJ1-2, with D tentatively TRBD1 (6 bases). V was pared by 3 bases and J by 2 bases, with 13 bases between. The CDR3 covers 15 residues. This chain's CDR3 is CASSLGGARNYGYTF. CDR3 sequence (DNA): TGTGCCAGCAGTTTGGGGGGGGCAAGGAACTATGGCTACACCTTC.

This clonotype was seen ten or more times. The chain combines TRBV12-3 or TRBV12-4 with TRBJ1-1; TRBD1 matches 7 bases. J was trimmed by 4 bases and V by 4 bases; bases with no gene match: 3. CDR3 size: 13 residues. The DNA for the CDR3 is TGTGCCAGCAGTTCGACAGGGCCCACTGAAGCTTTCTTT. This codes for CASSSTGPTEAFF.

This clonotype appeared many times. The rearrangement joins TRBV6-1 to TRBJ2-7; 10 nucleotides agree with TRBD2. V dropped 1 base and J dropped 1; count of bases not matched to a gene: 1. Germline V lookup: CDR1 MNHNS, CDR2 SASEGT. This CDR3 region has 15 residues. For the CDR3, the DNA is TGTGCCAGCAGTGAAGAACTAGCGGGGTCCTACGAGCAGTACTTC. Translated, it gives CASSEELAGSYEQYF.

The table lists this clonotype with a few counts. The gene calls are TRBV10-3 and TRBJ2-3; 8 bases agree with TRBD2. The CDR3 loop spans 17 amino acids. Losses at the gene ends were 6 bases for V and 0 bases for J; bases not matched to a gene: 11. The germline V gene encodes CDR1 ENHRY and CDR2 SYGVKD. CDR3 DNA: TGTGCCATCAGATGGACTAGCTCCCCATCTAGCACAGATACGCAGTATTTT. It codes for CAIRWTSSPSSTDTQYF.

This clonotype was detected only a few times. CDR3 loop: CASSQGSWDTEAFF. As DNA, the CDR3 is TGCGCCAGCAGCCAAGGGTCGTGGGACACTGAAGCTTTCTTT. This chain connects TRBV4-3 to TRBJ1-1; D remains unclear. Trimming pared 1 base from V and 3 bases from J, leaving 9 bases between. The CDR3 has 14 residues. From germline, CDR1 is LGHNA and CDR2 YSLEER.

The chain links TRBV9 to TRBJ2-5; D may be TRBD2 (6 bases). Germline CDR1 SGDLS, CDR2 YYNGEE. The CDR3 extends over 15 amino acids. V lost 0 bases and J 3 bases, leaving 12 bases between the germline ends. The CDR3 DNA reads as TGTGCCAGCAGCGTAGCTACCCGCGGGAAAGAGACCCAGTACTTC. Its translation: CASSVATRGKETQYF.

In its sample, this clonotype was seen a few times. CDR3 coding DNA: TGCGCCAGCAGCCAAGATCGGGATGGCCTACGCGAGCAGTTCTTC. It translates to CASSQDRDGLREQFF. V is TRBV4-1 and J is TRBJ2-1; possible D gene TRBD2, 5 bases. Per germline, CDR1 MGHRA and CDR2 YSYEKL. The V and J ends lost 0 bases and 10 bases respectively, with 16 bases between them. This CDR3 region has 15 residues.

The chain carries TRBV6-5 and TRBJ2-1, with 11 bases aligning to TRBD2. CDR1 and CDR2 (germline): MNHEY, SVGAGI. J lost 13 bases, V lost 2 bases, and 4 bases had no gene match. The CDR3 is 13 residues long. CDR3 amino acids: CASSYQTSGSQFF. CDR3 coding DNA: TGTGCCAGCAGTTACCAAACTAGCGGGAGTCAGTTCTTC.

The V call is TRBV2, the J call TRBJ2-1; D is possibly TRBD1 (6 bases). The germline CDR1 and CDR2 sequences are SNHLY and FYNNEI. The CDR3 is made up of 13 amino acids. V was pared by 3 bases and J by 7 bases, with 10 bases between. In DNA form, the CDR3 reads TGTGCCAGCAGTGAGGACAGAATGAATGAGCAGTTCTTC. Its protein product is CASSEDRMNEQFF.

The V and J genes are TRBV14 and TRBJ2-7; tentative D call: TRBD2 (6 bases). Germline CDR1 reads SGHDN; CDR2 reads FVKESK. The CDR3 is made up of 13 amino acids. Trimming removed 4 bases at V and 7 bases at J, with 14 bases between. This chain's CDR3 is CASSPASVGEQYV. As DNA, the CDR3 is TGTGCCAGCAGCCCCGCTAGCGTCGGGGAGCAGTACGTC.

The V and J genes are TRBV2 and TRBJ2-4, with D tentatively TRBD1 (6 bases). Trimming left V 5 bases short and J 6 bases short, with 11 bases between. The CDR3 is 13 residues long. CDR1 and CDR2 from the germline V gene are SNHLY and FYNNEI. CDR3 protein: CASSSQGINIQYF. The CDR3 DNA sequence: TGTGCCAGCAGTAGTCAGGGGATAAACATTCAGTACTTC.

V is TRBV12-3 or TRBV12-4 and J is TRBJ2-1, with 7 positions matching TRBD2. Trimming took 4 bases from V and 2 from J; bases not matched to a gene: 2. This CDR3 contains 14 residues. CDR3 nucleotides: TGTGCCAGCAGTTCACGGGAGGCCTACAATGAGCAGTTCTTC. Residues: CASSSREAYNEQFF.

The chain combines TRBV7-9 with TRBJ2-3; 8 positions match TRBD2. This CDR3 is built from 18 residues. Germline V gene lookup returns CDR1 SEHNR and CDR2 FQNEAQ (reference sequence). After removal of 4 bases from V and 0 bases from J, the junction contained 12 bases not matched to a gene. The CDR3 DNA reads TGTGCCAGCAGCTCGACACTAGCGGTTGGGCCGAGCACAGATACGCAGTATTTT. It encodes CASSSTLAVGPSTDTQYF.

This clonotype has just a few counts. The chain couples TRBV6-2 or TRBV6-3 to TRBJ2-1; the D gene could be TRBD1 or TRBD2 (5 bases each). CDR3 length: 15 residues. Germline lookup yields CDR1 MNHEY and CDR2 SVGEGT. V was cut by 7 bases and J by 6 bases, with 19 bases left in between. CDR3 protein: CASTITGLLLNEQFF. The CDR3 nucleotides read TGTGCCAGCACCATTACAGGACTGCTCCTCAATGAGCAGTTCTTC.

CDR3 loop: CSARDGDRVYEQYF. The DNA of the CDR3 is TGCAGTGCTAGAGATGGGGACAGGGTCTACGAGCAGTACTTC. The chain has TRBV20-1 and TRBJ2-7, with 9 positions matching TRBD1. CDR3 length equals 14 residues. Germline assignment: CDR1 DFQATT and CDR2 SNEGSKA (reference sequence). The J segment lost 3 bases and the V segment lost 0 bases, leaving 3 bases of the junction unmatched.

This clonotype was detected only a few times. The rearrangement links TRBV29-1 to TRBJ1-2; D possibly corresponds to TRBD1 (5 bases). This CDR3 region has 13 residues. The germline CDR1 and CDR2 sequences are SQVTM and ANQGSEA. The V gene lost 2 bases and the J gene lost 4 bases, with 11 bases spanning the gap. The CDR3 DNA sequence: TGCAGCGTTGAAAGCCGCCAGGGCTATGGCTACACCTTC. Protein: CSVESRQGYGYTF.

The rearrangement links TRBV7-2 to TRBJ2-5; 14 bases are a match to TRBD2. The CDR3 covers 17 residues. Germline V gives CDR1 SGHTA, CDR2 FQGNSA. Trimming took 0 bases from V and 5 from J; bases not matched to a gene: 5. The DNA of the CDR3 is TGTGCCAGCAGCTTAGCGGGACTAGCGGGAGTAGGGGAGACCCAGTACTTC. This sequence encodes CASSLAGLAGVGETQYF.

This clonotype was seen at least ten times. The chain uses TRBV7-3 and TRBJ1-2; 7 nucleotides line up with TRBD1. Per germline, CDR1 SGHTA and CDR2 FQGTGA. The CDR3 is 12 amino acids. With V trimmed by 4 bases and J by 8 bases, 4 bases remained unmatched. CDR3 region: CASSSNRGGYTF. The CDR3, as DNA: TGTGCCAGCAGCTCGAACAGGGGCGGCTACACCTTC.

Only a few counts were recorded for this clonotype. The rearrangement joins TRBV2 to TRBJ2-2; D is perhaps TRBD1 (6 bases). Germline V gene sequence: CDR1 SNHLY, CDR2 FYNNEI. CDR3 length: 17 residues. Trimming pared 5 bases from V and 5 bases from J, leaving 21 bases between. The chain's CDR3 is CASSRIVGGASTGELFF. CDR3 DNA sequence: TGTGCCAGCAGTCGGATTGTAGGGGGAGCGAGTACCGGGGAGCTGTTTTTT.

This clonotype came up a few times. The chain couples TRBV12-5 to TRBJ2-7; maybe TRBD2 (6 bases). The V gene lost 4 bases and the J gene lost 6 bases, with 7 bases spanning the gap. Per the germline V gene, CDR1 is LGHNT and CDR2 is FRNRAP. The CDR3 contains 11 residues. CDR3 nucleotides: TGTGCTAGTGGTTGGGGACTCGAGCAGTACGTC. It encodes CASGWGLEQYV.

This clonotype was detected once. This sequence joins TRBV7-8 and TRBJ2-7, with 11 nucleotides matching TRBD1. The length of the CDR3 is 16 residues. V trimming: 5 bases; J trimming: 1 base; junction bases outside the gene matches: 7. Looked up from germline, CDR1 is SGHVS and CDR2 is FQNEAQ. In nucleotides, the CDR3 is TGTGCCAGCAGCCAGGGGACAGGGGGATCTTCCTACGAGCAGTACGTC. Amino acid sequence: CASSQGTGGSSYEQYV.

This clonotype was found a few times. V is TRBV7-2 and J is TRBJ2-1; D possibly corresponds to TRBD2 (7 bases). Germline V lookup: CDR1 SGHTA, CDR2 FQGNSA. V was trimmed by 6 bases and J by 1 base, leaving 16 bases between them. The CDR3 totals 16 residues. CDR3 DNA sequence: TGTGCCAGCAGTTTCCAGGGAGGGGGTTCCTACAATGAGCAGTTCTTC. This encodes CASSFQGGGSYNEQFF.

The chain is built from TRBV25-1 and TRBJ2-1; 11 bases agree with TRBD2. Trimming at V came to 10 bases and at J to 4 bases, leaving 6 bases not matched to a gene. The CDR3 is 14 residues long. The germline V gene encodes CDR1 MGHDK and CDR2 SYGVNS. CDR3 sequence (DNA): TGTGCCACCCAAGGGACTAGCGGTTACAATGAGCAGTTCTTC. This translates into CATQGTSGYNEQFF.

This chain uses TRBV6-5 with TRBJ1-1, with D unresolved. The CDR3 sequence is 13 residues long. In germline, CDR1 is MNHEY, CDR2 SVGAGI. V lost 2 bases and J lost 1, with 5 bases in between. CDR3: CASSYVPNTEAFF. The DNA of the CDR3 is TGTGCCAGCAGTTACGTTCCGAACACTGAAGCTTTCTTT.